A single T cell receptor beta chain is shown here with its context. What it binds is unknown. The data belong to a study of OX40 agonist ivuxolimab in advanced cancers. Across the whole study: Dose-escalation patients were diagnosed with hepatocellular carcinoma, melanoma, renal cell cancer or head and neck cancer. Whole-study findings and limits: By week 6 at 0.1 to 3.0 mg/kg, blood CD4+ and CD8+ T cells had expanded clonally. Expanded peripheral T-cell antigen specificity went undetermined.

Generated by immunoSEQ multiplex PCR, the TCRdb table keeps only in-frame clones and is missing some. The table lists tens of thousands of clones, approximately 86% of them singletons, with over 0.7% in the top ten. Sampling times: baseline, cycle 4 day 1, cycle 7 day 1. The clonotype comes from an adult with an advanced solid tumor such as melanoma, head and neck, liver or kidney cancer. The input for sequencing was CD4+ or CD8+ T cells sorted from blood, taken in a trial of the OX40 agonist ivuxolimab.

The DNA for the CDR3 is TGCAGTGCCAGCGACACCGGGGAGCTGTTTTTT. Translation: CSASDTGELFF. The chain carries TRBV20-1 and TRBJ2-2; D is undetermined. The CDR3 consists of 11 residues. V was clipped by 6 bases and J by 3 bases, with 5 bases between them. The germline CDR1 and CDR2 sequences are DFQATT and SNEGSKA (reference sequence).